The 8 T cell receptor beta chains reported below all come from one sample, sequenced in a study of tumor and adjacent non-tumor tissue in lung cancer. The library came from three nested PCR rounds adapted from ARM-PCR protocols. Each CDR3 protein is one row after TCRdb ran MiXCR on the multiplex PCR reads. Here the sample spans roughly 90,000 distinct CDR3 sequences, around three quarters being singletons. This sample's RNA came from whole unsorted tissue. More than 3 cm separated this lung sample from the edge of the tumor. Sequenced material: distant non-tumor lung tissue. These receptors were taken from a woman aged 50 to 65 with non-small cell lung cancer.

Concerning this clonotype itself: A much larger clone differs by one base, so this may be a read error. The J gene is TRBJ1-6, the V gene TRBV20-1; D uncertain. The CDR3 runs to 14 residues. The germline V gene has CDR1 DFQATT and CDR2 SNEGSKA (reference sequence). CDR3 sequence: CSARPAVGNLPLHF. For the CDR3, the DNA is TGCAGTGCTAGACCGGCAGTGGGTAATTTACCCCTCCACTTT.

The CDR3 nucleotides are TGCGCCAGCAGCTATGATTGCAATCAGCCCCAGCATTTT. This encodes CASSYDCNQPQHF. This chain joins TRBV5-1 and TRBJ1-5; unclear D gene. Looked up from germline, CDR1 is SGHRS and CDR2 is YFSETQ. This CDR3 contains 13 residues. With 3 bases removed from V and 2 bases from J, the gap between germline ends came to 6 bases.

Concerning this clonotype itself: Its ends do not fully match the called genes, so a read error is possible. The CDR3 region has the DNA TGCAGTGCTAGATCACCCCGCGGCGAGCAAGAGACCCGGTACTTC. Amino acids: CSARSPRGEQETRYF. The rearrangement joins TRBV20-1 to TRBJ2-5; D unclear. This CDR3 comprises 15 residues. Germline V lookup: CDR1 DFQATT, CDR2 SNEGSKA (reference sequence).

This clonotype showed up many times. The chain joins TRBV11-2 to TRBJ2-5; TRBD2 aligns across 10 bases. The V gene end was trimmed by 1 base and the J gene end by 13 bases; junction bases not matched to a gene: 9. Germline V gives CDR1 SGHAT, CDR2 FQNNGV. The CDR3 is made up of 14 amino acids. CDR3: CASSLVLAGETRYF. In DNA form, the CDR3 reads TGTGCCAGCAGCTTAGTTCTAGCGGGAGAGACGCGGTACTTC.

Remarks on this clonotype: A junction end diverges from the germline sequence, so it may reflect a read error. The V and J genes are TRBV4-2 and TRBJ2-7, with D perhaps matching TRBD1 (6 bases). The CDR3 extends over 14 amino acids. CDR1 is LGHNA and CDR2 is YNFKEQ in the germline V gene. This CDR3 is CAGSQGTGSNEQCF. The CDR3 DNA reads as TGTGCCGGTAGCCAGGGTACAGGGAGCAACGAGCAGTGCTTC.

This clonotype was observed a handful of times. The junction and the germline gene differ at one end; a read error may be behind it. V is TRBV6-4 and J is TRBJ1-5; no firm D call. This CDR3 has 13 residues. From germline, CDR1 is MRHNA and CDR2 SNTAGT. CDR3 protein: CANSEGSNQPQHF. The DNA for the CDR3 is TGTGCCAACAGTGAGGGTAGCAATCAGCCCCAGCATTTT.

This clonotype was recorded only once. At one end the junction does not follow the germline gene, possibly because of a read error. V usage is TRBV29-1 and J usage is TRBJ2-1, with D perhaps TRBD2 (6 bases). This CDR3 is built from 11 residues. The germline gives CDR1 SQVTM, CDR2 ANQGSEA. The CDR3 DNA reads TGCACCATCAGCCGGGGGAATGAGGAGTTCTTC. This encodes CTISRGNEEFF.

The chain joins TRBV7-2 to TRBJ2-1; TRBD2 aligns across 8 bases. After removal of 5 bases from V and 3 bases from J, the junction contained 9 bases not matched to a gene. CDR3 length equals 16 residues. From germline, CDR1 is SGHTA and CDR2 FQGNSA. CDR3 bases: TGTGCCAGCAGCCAGTATAGCGGGATCTTCTACAATGAGCAGTTCTTC. This encodes CASSQYSGIFYNEQFF.